These 27 T cell receptor beta chains originate from one sample sequenced in a study of response to subunit inactivated influenza vaccine. From the RT-PCR reads, TCRdb called clonotypes with MiXCR, one entry per CDR3 protein. The data contain a few hundred thousand distinct CDR3 sequences, 21% of them singletons. Sequenced material: PBMCs from blood, taken less than 22 months after vaccination. Source of these receptors: a man between 45 and 75 years old who received an inactivated influenza vaccine.

This clonotype was observed at least ten times. The J gene is TRBJ1-2, the V gene TRBV5-1; no definite D call. Trimming took off 4 bases at V and 8 bases at J, with 12 bases between the two ends. CDR1 is SGHRS and CDR2 is YFSETQ in the germline V gene. The CDR3 loop spans 12 amino acids. The CDR3 sequence: CASSAGMTGYTF. In DNA, the CDR3 is TGCGCCAGCAGCGCCGGGATGACCGGCTACACCTTC. Full variable domain (remainder filled in from reference TRBV5-1 and TRBJ1-2): KAGVTQTPRYLIKTRGQQVTLSCSPISGHRSVSWYQQTPGQGLQFLFEYFSETQRNKGNFPGRFSGRQFSNSRSEMNVSTLELGDSALYLCASSAGMTGYTFGSGTRLTVV.

The V gene is TRBV28, the J gene TRBJ1-1; D is unclear. Germline V lookup: CDR1 MDHEN, CDR2 SYDVKM. Trimming stripped 6 bases from V and 5 bases from J, with 19 bases between. The CDR3 contains 15 residues. CDR3 residues: CASSSSSAQETEAFF. Written as DNA, the CDR3 is TGTGCCAGCAGCTCCTCCTCTGCTCAGGAAACTGAAGCTTTCTTT.

The rearrangement joins TRBV20-1 to TRBJ2-4, with D perhaps matching TRBD2 (6 bases). Germline CDR1 is DFQATT and CDR2 is SNEGSKA (reference sequence). V was shortened by 6 bases and J by 6 bases, with 6 bases between the two germline ends. This CDR3 is 10 amino acids long. CDR3 sequence: CSAEGNIQYF. The CDR3 DNA reads as TGCAGTGCGGAGGGAAACATTCAGTACTTC.

This clonotype has more than one count but fewer than ten. The chain recombines TRBV5-1 with TRBJ2-7, with a weak D call TRBD2 (5 bases). CDR1 SGHRS and CDR2 YFSETQ come from the germline V gene. Trimming left V 2 bases short and J 5 bases short, with 11 bases between. The CDR3 spans 13 residues. CDR3 loop: CASSFGISDEQYF. The CDR3 coding sequence is TGCGCCAGCAGCTTCGGGATTTCGGACGAGCAGTACTTC.

This clonotype was observed a few times. V usage is TRBV6-5 and J usage is TRBJ1-6; 7 bases align to TRBD1. The CDR3 covers 12 residues. Germline lookup yields CDR1 MNHEY and CDR2 SVGAGI. V lost 6 bases and J lost 11; bases outside the gene matches: 4. CDR3 sequence reads: CASRDRETPLHF. In DNA form, the CDR3 reads TGTGCCAGCAGAGACAGGGAAACACCCCTCCACTTT.

About this clonotype: A read error may explain this, as a much larger clone is one base away. This sequence joins TRBV29-1 and TRBJ1-1, with D possibly matching TRBD1 (5 bases). CDR1 and CDR2 (germline): SQVTM, ANQGSEA. The CDR3 is 14 amino acids. The CDR3 spells CSVAGGFGNTEALF. In DNA form, the CDR3 reads TGCAGCGTTGCTGGGGGATTTGGGAACACTGAAGCTTTATTT.

CDR3 coding DNA: TGTGCCACCAGTGATTTTGCCCCAATAGCGGGGACAGAGACCCAGTACTTC. Its protein product is CATSDFAPIAGTETQYF. The rearrangement links TRBV24-1 to TRBJ2-5; 8 bases are shared with TRBD2. J lost 4 bases, V lost 1 base, and 10 bases had no gene match. Germline V gene data show CDR1 as KGHDR and CDR2 as SFDVKD. CDR3 length: 17 residues.

This clonotype has only a few counts. J is TRBJ1-5 and V is TRBV20-1, with a possible D match to TRBD1 (6 bases). The germline V gene has CDR1 DFQATT and CDR2 SNEGSKA (reference sequence). The V gene lost 5 bases and the J gene lost 4 bases, with 18 bases spanning the gap. The CDR3 totals 15 residues. CDR3 sequence (DNA): TGCAGTGCTTTCCCACAGGGTACAGGGAATCAGCCCCAGCATTTT. Encoded protein: CSAFPQGTGNQPQHF.

V and J are TRBV5-1 and TRBJ1-6; 8 bases are a match to TRBD1. The germline V gene has CDR1 SGHRS and CDR2 YFSETQ. The CDR3 consists of 15 residues. After removal of 4 bases from V and 7 bases from J, the junction contained 7 bases not matched to a gene. The CDR3 spells CASSPDRTGNSPLHF. The CDR3 region has the DNA TGCGCCAGCAGCCCAGATCGGACAGGGAATTCACCCCTCCACTTT.

This clonotype was counted between two and nine times. This rearrangement joins TRBV2 to TRBJ1-3; the D is unclear. Between the trimmed V and J ends, which lost 3 bases and 7 bases, there was a span of 4 bases. CDR1 SNHLY and CDR2 FYNNEI come from the germline V gene. The CDR3 totals 11 residues. In DNA form, the CDR3 reads TGTGCCAGCAGTGAGCAGAACACCATATATTTT. This gives the protein CASSEQNTIYF.

This clonotype has more than one count but fewer than ten. CDR3 in amino acids: CASSYGEAAGPQHF. The CDR3 DNA reads TGTGCCAGCAGTTACGGGGAAGCTGCTGGGCCCCAGCATTTT. The rearrangement links TRBV6-2 or TRBV6-3 to TRBJ1-5; D is undetermined. CDR3 length equals 14 residues. V lost 2 bases to trimming and J lost 9 bases, with 14 bases between them. CDR1 is MNHEY, CDR2 SVGEGT, per germline.

This clonotype was seen ten or more times. The chain combines TRBV28 with TRBJ1-5; no reliable D call. The V and J ends lost 2 bases and 0 bases respectively, with 5 bases between them. This CDR3 is built from 14 residues. Germline V gene data show CDR1 as MDHEN and CDR2 as SYDVKM. CDR3 sequence: CASSLGVSNQPQHF. The CDR3 DNA reads as TGTGCCAGCAGTTTAGGGGTTAGCAATCAGCCCCAGCATTTT.

The chain is built from TRBV29-1 and TRBJ2-7; 7 nucleotides agree with TRBD1. V lost 5 bases, J lost 3 bases, and 7 bases stayed unmatched. The germline CDR1 and CDR2 sequences are SQVTM and ANQGSEA. CDR3 length: 13 amino acids. The DNA of the CDR3 is TGCAGCGTTATGACAGGGTTAATCTACGAGCAGTACTTC. Protein product: CSVMTGLIYEQYF.

The chain carries TRBV12-3 or TRBV12-4 and TRBJ1-2, with 8 bases fitting TRBD1. Unmatched junction bases numbered 5, after V lost 6 bases and J lost 5 bases. The length of the CDR3 is 13 residues. DNA of the CDR3: TGTGCCAGCAGACACACAGGGGGGTATGGCTACACCTTC. Translating gives CASRHTGGYGYTF.

V and J are TRBV6-6 and TRBJ1-6; D is uncertain. The V gene lost 2 bases and the J gene lost 8 bases, with 7 bases spanning the gap. Germline loops: CDR1 MNHNY, CDR2 SVGAGI (reference sequence). The CDR3 covers 13 residues. This CDR3 reads CASSYEVYSPLHF. The CDR3 DNA is TGTGCCAGCAGTTACGAGGTCTATTCACCCCTCCACTTT.

This clonotype was counted only a few times. CDR3 DNA sequence: TGCAGTGCTAGAGATGGGACAGGGAATCAGCCCCAGCATTTT. This encodes CSARDGTGNQPQHF. The rearrangement uses TRBV20-1 and TRBJ1-5; 9 bases line up with TRBD1. J gave up 4 bases and V 0 bases, and 1 base lay outside the gene matches. The CDR3 runs to 14 residues. The V gene's germline CDR1 is DFQATT and CDR2 SNEGSKA (reference sequence).

The V and J genes are TRBV28 and TRBJ1-2; 7 nucleotides agree with TRBD1. The length of the CDR3 is 13 residues. With V trimmed by 6 bases and J by 5 bases, 6 bases remained unmatched. Germline assignment: CDR1 MDHEN and CDR2 SYDVKM. DNA for the CDR3: TGTGCCAGCAGGGCTGGACAGGCTTATGGCTACACCTTC. This sequence encodes CASRAGQAYGYTF.

A single count supports this clonotype. The chain is built from TRBV28 and TRBJ2-3; 11 bases are a match to TRBD2. CDR3 length equals 16 residues. J was trimmed by 3 bases and V by 8 bases; bases with no gene match: 10. Per germline, CDR1 MDHEN and CDR2 SYDVKM. CDR3 amino acids: CASEPTSGRGTDTQYF. In nucleotides, the CDR3 is TGTGCCAGCGAGCCAACTAGCGGGAGAGGGACAGATACGCAGTATTTT.

This clonotype was seen a few times. The rearrangement links TRBV24-1 to TRBJ2-7; D possibly matches TRBD1 or TRBD2 (5 bases each). This CDR3 comprises 15 residues. With 2 bases removed from V and 11 bases from J, the gap between germline ends came to 21 bases. The germline V gene has CDR1 KGHDR and CDR2 SFDVKD. This CDR3 reads CATSDSRTGPTGKYF. The CDR3 DNA follows: TGTGCCACCAGTGATTCACGCACGGGACCCACCGGGAAGTACTTC.

This clonotype came up many times. The rearrangement joins TRBV10-3 to TRBJ1-4, with D maybe TRBD1 (5 bases). The V gene lost 9 bases and the J gene lost 4 bases, with 15 bases spanning the gap. The germline V gene has CDR1 ENHRY and CDR2 SYGVKD. The CDR3 is made up of 14 amino acids. CDR3 DNA sequence: TGTGCCATTGGGGCGGGCCCCGGTAATGAAAAACTGTTTTTT. This gives the protein CAIGAGPGNEKLFF.

The DNA of the CDR3 is TGCGCCAGCAGCTTGGGCAGGGAAGACTATGGCTACACCTTC. Translation: CASSLGREDYGYTF. V and J are TRBV5-1 and TRBJ1-2; D perhaps matches TRBD1 (5 bases). Per the germline V gene, CDR1 is SGHRS and CDR2 is YFSETQ. The CDR3 runs to 14 residues. The ends were cut back, 0 bases at V and 3 bases at J, with 9 bases in the middle.

In its sample, this clonotype was seen a few times. J is TRBJ1-2 and V is TRBV20-1; D is unresolved. The CDR3 has 14 residues. Germline V gives CDR1 DFQATT, CDR2 SNEGSKA (reference sequence). The ends were cut back, 2 bases at V and 6 bases at J, with 16 bases in the middle. The CDR3 protein is CSARPRQIGDGYTF. The CDR3 nucleotides read TGCAGTGCTAGACCTCGACAAATAGGAGATGGCTACACCTTC.

V gene TRBV6-1 combines with J gene TRBJ1-2; D unresolved. CDR1 is MNHNS and CDR2 is SASEGT in the germline V gene. V shed 7 bases and J shed 2 bases, with 14 bases lying between them. The CDR3 contains 14 residues. CDR3 region: CASTAVAQNYGYTF. The CDR3 nucleotides read TGTGCCAGCACCGCGGTGGCCCAGAACTATGGCTACACCTTC.

CDR3 sequence: CASSSPRAGERGYTF. For the CDR3, the DNA is TGTGCCAGCAGTTCCCCCAGAGCCGGGGAGCGGGGCTACACCTTC. This chain uses TRBV6-5 with TRBJ1-2; D is unclear. CDR3 length: 15 amino acids. The germline CDR1 and CDR2 sequences are MNHEY and SVGAGI. V was cut by 4 bases and J by 8 bases, with 20 bases left in between.

This chain links TRBV7-6 with TRBJ1-1, with D tentatively TRBD1 (6 bases). V lost 4 bases and J lost 5, with 17 bases in between. The CDR3 has 15 amino acids. From germline, CDR1 is SGHVS and CDR2 FNYEAQ. Written as DNA, the CDR3 is TGTGCCAGCAGCTCTGGTGGCGGGGGCGGGACTGAAGCTTTCTTT. Amino acids: CASSSGGGGGTEAFF. The full variable domain, completed using reference TRBV7-6 and TRBJ1-1, is GAGVSQSPRYKVTKRGQDVALRCDPISGHVSLYWYRQALGQGPEFLTYFNYEAQQDKSGLPNDRFSAERPEGSISTLTIQRTEQRDSAMYRCASSSGGGGGTEAFFGQGTRLTVV.

This clonotype was counted only a few times. This chain joins TRBV14 and TRBJ1-1; D unclear. This CDR3 contains 12 residues. In germline, CDR1 is SGHDN, CDR2 FVKESK. V dropped 3 bases and J dropped 5 bases, with 7 bases sitting between them. The CDR3 DNA reads TGTGCCAGCAGCCATTTGGTAACTGAAGCTTTCTTT. Translation gives CASSHLVTEAFF.

The chain uses TRBV10-3 and TRBJ1-2, with D possibly being TRBD1 (5 bases). Per germline, CDR1 ENHRY and CDR2 SYGVKD. The germline V and J ends were trimmed by 2 bases and 4 bases, with 8 bases remaining between them. This CDR3 spans 13 amino acids. In nucleotides, the CDR3 is TGTGCCATCAGTGAGCGGGGCCTCTATGGCTACACCTTC. It encodes CAISERGLYGYTF.